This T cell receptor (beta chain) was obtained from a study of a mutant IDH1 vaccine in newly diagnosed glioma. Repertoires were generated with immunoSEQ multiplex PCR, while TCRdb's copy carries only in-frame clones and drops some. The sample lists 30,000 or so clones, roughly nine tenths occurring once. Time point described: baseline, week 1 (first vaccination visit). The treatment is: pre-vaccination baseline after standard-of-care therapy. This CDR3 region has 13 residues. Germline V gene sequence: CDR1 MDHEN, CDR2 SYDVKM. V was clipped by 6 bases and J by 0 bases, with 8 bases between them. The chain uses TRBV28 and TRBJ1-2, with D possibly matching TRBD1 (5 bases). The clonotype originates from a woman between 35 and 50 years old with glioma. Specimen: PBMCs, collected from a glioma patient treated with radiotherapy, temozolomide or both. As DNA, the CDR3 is TGTGCCAGCAGGCCGACAGCTAACTATGGCTACACCTTC. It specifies CASRPTANYGYTF.